This entry lists 9 T cell receptor beta chains sequenced from one sample in a study of cytomegalovirus exposure and HLA in healthy donors. Amplification used 60 Vbeta primers and 13 Jbeta primers. TCRdb's copy holds only in-frame clones and misses some; the assay was immunoSEQ multiplex PCR. This table lists about 41,000 clones. The sequenced sample consisted of PBMCs. The receptors stem from a man aged 30 to 39 in good health and CMV-seronegative.

The chain has TRBV19 and TRBJ2-1; 8 bases match TRBD2. Trimming took 0 bases from V and 3 from J; bases not matched to a gene: 4. Germline V CDR1 and CDR2: LNHDA, SQIVND (reference sequence). The CDR3 runs to 16 residues. CDR3 sequence (DNA): TGTGCCAGTAGTATAGATCAGGCGGGGGGCTACAATGAGCAGTTCTTC. Amino acids: CASSIDQAGGYNEQFF.

The chain employs TRBV5-1 and TRBJ2-5; 14 nucleotides align to TRBD2. The J segment lost 4 bases and the V segment lost 3 bases, leaving 11 bases of the junction unmatched. The CDR3 consists of 18 residues. CDR1 and CDR2 (germline): SGHRS, YFSETQ. The CDR3 loop reads CASSWVGTSGGLGETQYF. The CDR3 nucleotides are TGCGCCAGCAGCTGGGTTGGGACTAGCGGGGGATTAGGAGAGACCCAGTACTTC. The complete variable domain, with remaining parts taken from reference TRBV5-1 and TRBJ2-5, reads KAGVTQTPRYLIKTRGQQVTLSCSPISGHRSVSWYQQTPGQGLQFLFEYFSETQRNKGNFPGRFSGRQFSNSRSEMNVSTLELGDSALYLCASSWVGTSGGLGETQYFGPGTRLLVL.

CDR3 nucleotide sequence: TGCGCCAGCAGCCAAGATAGAGATCAGCCCCAGCATTTT. This gives the protein CASSQDRDQPQHF. This sequence joins TRBV4-1 and TRBJ1-5, with D hard to call. CDR1 and CDR2 from the germline V gene are MGHRA and YSYEKL. Trimming cost V 0 bases and J 5 bases, with 5 bases left between them. The CDR3 runs 13 residues.

The V call is TRBV27, the J call TRBJ1-5, with D tentatively TRBD1 (6 bases). CDR3 length: 15 amino acids. CDR1 is MNHEY, CDR2 SMNVEV, per germline (reference sequence). The V end was cut by 1 base, the J end by 1 base, with 8 bases between. As DNA, the CDR3 is TGTGCCAGCAGTTTATTCGGACAGAGCAATCAGCCCCAGCATTTT. Encoded protein: CASSLFGQSNQPQHF.

This chain joins TRBV9 and TRBJ2-3; 8 positions match TRBD2. The V gene's germline CDR1 is SGDLS and CDR2 YYNGEE. This CDR3 has 16 residues. The V segment lost 4 bases and the J segment 2 bases; nucleotides outside the gene matches: 9. CDR3 amino acids: CASSPGTRGFTDTQYF. The CDR3 coding sequence is TGTGCCAGCAGCCCTGGGACTAGAGGGTTCACAGATACGCAGTATTTT. The full variable domain, rest sourced from reference TRBV9 and TRBJ2-3, is DSGVTQTPKHLITATGQRVTLRCSPRSGDLSVYWYQQSLDQGLQFLIQYYNGEERAKGNILERFSAQQFPDLHSELNLSSLELGDSALYFCASSPGTRGFTDTQYFGPGTRLTVL.

The chain recombines TRBV19 with TRBJ1-5, with D possibly being TRBD1 (6 bases). From germline, CDR1 is LNHDA and CDR2 SQIVND (reference sequence). The CDR3 totals 15 residues. Deletions cut 7 bases from V and 10 bases from J, with 23 bases between. CDR3 sequence (DNA): TGTGCCAGTACCCGAACAGGACAGACCGATACCCCCCAGCATTTT. Amino acid sequence: CASTRTGQTDTPQHF.

The chain employs TRBV19 and TRBJ1-6, with a weak D call TRBD1 (5 bases). Germline assignment: CDR1 LNHDA and CDR2 SQIVND (reference sequence). V dropped 10 bases and J dropped 6 bases, with 22 bases sitting between them. CDR3 length equals 16 residues. The CDR3: CATAFGTLGGNSPLHF. The CDR3 DNA reads TGTGCCACCGCCTTCGGGACTCTTGGAGGTAATTCACCCCTCCACTTT.

The chain employs TRBV7-3 and TRBJ2-7, with D perhaps matching TRBD1 (5 bases). Germline V gives CDR1 SGHTA, CDR2 FQGTGA. Trimming shortened V by 4 bases and J by 5 bases, and 12 bases separated the two germline ends. CDR3 length equals 13 residues. Here the CDR3 reads CASSSSRDNEQYF. The CDR3 bases are TGTGCCAGCAGCTCCTCCAGGGATAACGAGCAGTACTTC.

This chain joins TRBV4-1 and TRBJ2-7, with 9 bases matching TRBD1. The germline V gene has CDR1 MGHRA and CDR2 YSYEKL. V gave up 2 bases and J gave up 3 bases; unmatched junction bases: 8. The CDR3 is 16 residues long. CDR3 sequence reads: CASSQTGGTGFYEQYF. CDR3 coding DNA: TGCGCCAGCAGCCAAACGGGCGGGACAGGGTTCTACGAGCAGTACTTC.